This T cell receptor (beta chain) derives from a study of blood T cell repertoires in COVID-19. The CDR3 is 16 amino acids. Germline assignment: CDR1 SEHNR and CDR2 FQNEAQ (reference sequence). The V end lost 1 base, the J end lost 5 bases, and 17 bases lay between the germline ends. The table came from immunoSEQ multiplex PCR; TCRdb's copy has only in-frame clones and leaves some out. The sample holds about 140,000 clones, approximately 88% seen once. This chain connects TRBV7-9 to TRBJ1-2, with no clear D. The sequencing sample was made of peripheral blood. This TCR was sampled from a woman aged 50 to 60 with acute or convalescent COVID-19. The CDR3 spells CASSLDVGGLDYGYTF. The CDR3 DNA follows: TGTGCCAGCAGCTTAGACGTAGGAGGGCTGGATTATGGCTACACCTTC. The full variable domain, completed using reference TRBV7-9 and TRBJ1-2, is DTGVSQNPRHKITKRGQNVTFRCDPISEHNRLYWYRQTLGQGPEFLTYFQNEAQLEKSRLLSDRFSAERPKGSFSTLEIQRTEQGDSAMYLCASSLDVGGLDYGYTFGSGTRLTVV.